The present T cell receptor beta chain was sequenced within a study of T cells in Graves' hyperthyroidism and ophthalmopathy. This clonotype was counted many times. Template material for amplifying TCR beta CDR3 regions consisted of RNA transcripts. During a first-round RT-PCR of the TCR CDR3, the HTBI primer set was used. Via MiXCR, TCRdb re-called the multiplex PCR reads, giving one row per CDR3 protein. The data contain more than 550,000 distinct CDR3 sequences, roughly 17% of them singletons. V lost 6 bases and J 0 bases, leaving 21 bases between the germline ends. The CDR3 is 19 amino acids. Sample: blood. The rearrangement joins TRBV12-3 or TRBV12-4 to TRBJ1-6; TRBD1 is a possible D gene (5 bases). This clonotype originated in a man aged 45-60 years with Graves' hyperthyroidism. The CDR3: CASRYGTATSRSYNSPLHF. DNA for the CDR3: TGTGCCAGCAGATACGGGACGGCAACCTCCCGCTCCTATAATTCACCCCTCCACTTT.